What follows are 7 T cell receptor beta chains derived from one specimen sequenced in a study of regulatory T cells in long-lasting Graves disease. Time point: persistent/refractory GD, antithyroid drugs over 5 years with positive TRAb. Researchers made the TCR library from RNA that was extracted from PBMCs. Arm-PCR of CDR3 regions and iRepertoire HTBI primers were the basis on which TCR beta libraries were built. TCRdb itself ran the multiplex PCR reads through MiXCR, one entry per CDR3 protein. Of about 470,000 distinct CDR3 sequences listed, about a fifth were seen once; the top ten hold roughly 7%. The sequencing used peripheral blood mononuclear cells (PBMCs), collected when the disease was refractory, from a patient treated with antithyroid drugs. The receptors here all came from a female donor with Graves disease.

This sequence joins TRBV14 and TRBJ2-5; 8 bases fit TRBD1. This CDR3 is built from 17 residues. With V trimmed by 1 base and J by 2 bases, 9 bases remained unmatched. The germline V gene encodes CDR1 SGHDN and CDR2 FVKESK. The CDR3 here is CASSQGQGTYTQETQYF. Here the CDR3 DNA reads TGTGCCAGCAGCCAAGGACAGGGGACGTACACTCAAGAGACCCAGTACTTC.

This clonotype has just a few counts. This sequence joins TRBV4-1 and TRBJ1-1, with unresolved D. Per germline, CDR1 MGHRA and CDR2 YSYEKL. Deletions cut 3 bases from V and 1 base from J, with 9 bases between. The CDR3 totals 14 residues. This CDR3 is CASSQTQQNTEAFF. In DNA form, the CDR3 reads TGCGCCAGCAGCCAGACACAGCAGAACACTGAAGCTTTCTTT.

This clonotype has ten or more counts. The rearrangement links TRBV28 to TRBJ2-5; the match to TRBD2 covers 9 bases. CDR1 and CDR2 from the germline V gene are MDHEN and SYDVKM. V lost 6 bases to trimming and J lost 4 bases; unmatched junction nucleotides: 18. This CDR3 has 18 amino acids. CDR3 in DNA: TGTGCCAGCAGCAAATTGGGGTACAGCGGGGGGTCCAGAGAGACCCAGTACTTC. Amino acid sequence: CASSKLGYSGGSRETQYF.

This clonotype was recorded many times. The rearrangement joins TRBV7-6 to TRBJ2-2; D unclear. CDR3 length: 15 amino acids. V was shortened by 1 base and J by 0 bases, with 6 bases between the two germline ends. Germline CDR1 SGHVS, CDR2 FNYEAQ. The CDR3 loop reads CASSLVAANTGELFF. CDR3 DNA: TGTGCCAGCAGCTTAGTGGCCGCGAACACCGGGGAGCTGTTTTTT.

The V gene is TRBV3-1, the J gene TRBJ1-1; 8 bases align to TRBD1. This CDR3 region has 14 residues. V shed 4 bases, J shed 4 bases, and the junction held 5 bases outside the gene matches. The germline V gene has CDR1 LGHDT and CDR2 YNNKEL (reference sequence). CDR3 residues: CASSLEDRGTEAFF. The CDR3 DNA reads TGTGCCAGCAGCCTTGAAGACAGGGGCACTGAAGCTTTCTTT.

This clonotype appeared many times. In nucleotides, the CDR3 is TGTGCCAGCAGTGGGACAGGGGGGTCCTCCTACGAGCAGTACTTC. Residues: CASSGTGGSSYEQYF. The chain carries TRBV28 and TRBJ2-7; 11 bases match TRBD1. V shed 5 bases, J shed 0 bases, and the junction held 3 bases outside the gene matches. Germline CDR1 and CDR2: MDHEN and SYDVKM. CDR3 length: 15 amino acids. Looking up the rest from reference TRBV28 and TRBJ2-7 gives the full variable domain: DVKVTQSSRYLVKRTGEKVFLECVQDMDHENMFWYRQDPGLGLRLIYFSYDVKMKEKGDIPEGYSVSREKKERFSLILESASTNQTSMYLCASSGTGGSSYEQYFGPGTRLTVT.

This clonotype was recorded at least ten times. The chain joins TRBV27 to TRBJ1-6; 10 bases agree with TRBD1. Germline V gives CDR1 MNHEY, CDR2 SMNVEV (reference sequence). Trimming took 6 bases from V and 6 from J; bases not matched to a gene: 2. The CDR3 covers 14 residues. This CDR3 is CASSRQGANSPLHF. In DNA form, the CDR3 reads TGTGCCAGCAGCCGACAGGGGGCTAATTCACCCCTCCACTTT.